This TCR beta chain was found in a study of T cells expressing NK-cell markers. In the study overall: The authors derived TCR beta repertoires from sorted CD3+CD56+NKG2C+, CD3+CD56+NKG2C- and CD3+CD56-NKG2C+ T cells. Study conclusions and caveats: There remained a lack of clarity about HCMV specificity of expanded NKG2C+ T cell clones. A handful of donors showed these clonotypes also leading the CD3+CD56-NKG2C+ fraction.

TCRdb reprocessed the 5' RACE reads; each CDR3 protein has one entry and no DNA is given. The sample includes 300,000 to 450,000 distinct CDR3 sequences. The CDR3 totals 13 residues. Germline V gives CDR1 SGHTA, CDR2 FQGTGA. A word on this clonotype: Its specificity is unknown.

The chain joins TRBV7-3 to TRBJ1-2. The clonotype was recovered from a man aged 18 to 69 in good health. The sequencing input was blood T cells: a sorted CD56 or NKG2C T cell subset, CD4+ or CD8+ T cells, or bulk PBMC T cells (not recorded which). The CDR3 here is CASSLTSLGGYTF.